Following are 31 T cell receptor beta chains from one sample sequenced in a study of human T cells and chemical hapten exposure. Time point noted: pre-sensitization, week 0. Treatment reported: therapeutic diphenylcyclopropenone sensitization with weekly scalp DPC. One entry per CDR3 protein results from TCRdb running MiXCR on the RACE reads. Of roughly 260,000 distinct CDR3 sequences in the sample, approximately 8.6% were seen once. The sample was whole blood, taken in connection with sensitization to the hapten diphenylcyclopropenone (DPC). The receptor source for this set is a middle-aged woman with alopecia areata. Some clones in this sample may be carry-over from other donors' samples.

For the CDR3, the DNA is TGTGCCAGCACCACAGGGGTGACTAGCCTCGTATACAATGAGCAGTTCTTC. This translates into CASTTGVTSLVYNEQFF. The chain has TRBV12-3 or TRBV12-4 and TRBJ2-1; either TRBD1 or TRBD2 may supply D (7 bases each). The length of the CDR3 is 17 residues. Trimming took 7 bases from V and 4 from J, leaving 23 bases between them.

This clonotype was detected only a few times. The CDR3 bases are TGCAGCGTCCGGCGGAGCTCCTACAATGAGCAGTTCTTC. Its protein is CSVRRSSYNEQFF. The chain employs TRBV29-1 and TRBJ2-1; no definite D call. V was pared by 6 bases and J by 0 bases, with 9 bases between. Germline loops: CDR1 SQVTM, CDR2 ANQGSEA. The CDR3 has 13 residues.

This clonotype has at least ten counts. This chain connects TRBV4-3 to TRBJ2-5; perhaps TRBD1 as D (5 bases). This CDR3 is 13 amino acids long. The ends were cut back, 1 base at V and 5 bases at J, with 8 bases in the middle. Per the germline V gene, CDR1 is LGHNA and CDR2 is YSLEER. CDR3 sequence (DNA): TGCGCCAGCAGCCAAGGCCCAGGGGAGACCCAGTACTTC. Protein: CASSQGPGETQYF.

The table lists this clonotype with a few counts. This sequence joins TRBV28 and TRBJ2-7; 8 bases agree with TRBD2. CDR1 MDHEN and CDR2 SYDVKM come from the germline V gene. The CDR3 covers 14 residues. Trimming cost V 7 bases and J 5 bases; bases outside gene matches: 10. The CDR3 sequence is CASTSAPGRDEQYF. The CDR3 DNA reads TGTGCCAGCACCTCGGCCCCCGGGAGGGACGAGCAGTACTTC.

CDR3 bases: TGTGCCAGCAGTTCCGGGACAGTATACAATGAAAAACTGTTTTTT. Translation: CASSSGTVYNEKLFF. The V gene is TRBV6-6, the J gene TRBJ1-4, with 7 positions matching TRBD1. The trim removed 4 bases at V and 5 bases at J, leaving 7 bases unmatched. The CDR3 totals 15 residues. The germline V gene encodes CDR1 MNHNY and CDR2 SVGAGI (reference sequence).

The chain joins TRBV7-2 to TRBJ2-3; D unresolved. With 3 bases removed from V and 1 base from J, the gap between germline ends came to 11 bases. This CDR3 has 15 residues. Germline CDR1 SGHTA, CDR2 FQGNSA. The CDR3, as DNA: TGTGCCAGCAGCTTTCTCGGTTTGGGCACAGATACGCAGTATTTT. Translating gives CASSFLGLGTDTQYF.

This chain uses TRBV6-1 with TRBJ2-7; 8 bases match TRBD1. CDR1 MNHNS and CDR2 SASEGT come from the germline V gene. V shed 6 bases and J 13 bases; nucleotides not matched to a gene: 8. This CDR3 has 11 amino acids. The CDR3 is CASSNWDRKYF. Here the CDR3 DNA reads TGTGCCAGCAGCAACTGGGACAGGAAATACTTC.

This chain connects TRBV7-2 to TRBJ2-3, with TRBD1 matching 7 bases. V trimming: 5 bases; J trimming: 8 bases; junction bases outside the gene matches: 7. Germline V gives CDR1 SGHTA, CDR2 FQGNSA. This CDR3 is built from 13 residues. For the CDR3, the DNA is TGTGCCAGCAGCCCCCGACAGGGCGGTACGCAGTATTTT. Protein product: CASSPRQGGTQYF.

In this sample, this clonotype turned up a few times. The chain recombines TRBV7-8 with TRBJ2-7; 7 bases align to TRBD2. Germline V gene sequence: CDR1 SGHVS, CDR2 FQNEAQ. The CDR3 extends over 14 amino acids. J was trimmed by 5 bases and V by 1 base; bases with no gene match: 5. The CDR3 DNA is TGTGCCAGCAGCTTAGTCTCTAGCGGCCACGAGCAGTACTTC. It encodes CASSLVSSGHEQYF.

The chain links TRBV5-1 to TRBJ1-4, with a weak D call TRBD1 (5 bases). The CDR3 extends over 14 amino acids. Trimming removed 7 bases from V and 6 bases from J, with 16 bases in between. The germline gives CDR1 SGHRS, CDR2 YFSETQ. CDR3 in amino acids: CASATGTSDEKLFF. The CDR3 DNA reads as TGCGCCAGCGCGACCGGGACGTCGGATGAAAAACTGTTTTTT.

The chain carries TRBV7-3 and TRBJ2-4; 10 bases are shared with TRBD1. CDR1 and CDR2 from the germline V gene are SGHTA and FQGTGA. This CDR3 region has 14 residues. V was pared by 5 bases and J by 3 bases, with 1 base of the junction left unmatched. CDR3 DNA sequence: TGTGCCAGCAGCCGGACAGGGGGCAAAAACATTCAGTACTTC. It yields the protein CASSRTGGKNIQYF. The complete variable domain, with remaining parts taken from reference TRBV7-3 and TRBJ2-4, reads GAGVSQTPSNKVTEKGKYVELRCDPISGHTALYWYRQSLGQGPEFLIYFQGTGAADDSGLPNDRFFAVRPEGSVSTLKIQRTERGDSAVYLCASSRTGGKNIQYFGAGTRLSVL.

This clonotype was counted a few times. The chain couples TRBV5-1 to TRBJ2-6; D ambiguous. Trimming took off 6 bases at V and 1 base at J, with 8 bases between the two ends. Per germline, CDR1 SGHRS and CDR2 YFSETQ. The CDR3 totals 14 residues. The CDR3, as DNA: TGCGCCAGCACCTGGTCTTCTGGGGCCAACGTCCTGACTTTC. It specifies CASTWSSGANVLTF.

This clonotype has only a few counts. The CDR3 nucleotides read TGCGCCAGCAGCTTAGAGACCCGGACGGCCGGCGGGGCTTTCTTT. It translates to CASSLETRTAGGAFF. The chain combines TRBV5-1 with TRBJ1-1, with unresolved D. The CDR3 has 15 amino acids. The germline gives CDR1 SGHRS, CDR2 YFSETQ. Trimming removed 2 bases at V and 11 bases at J, with 22 bases between.

The chain is built from TRBV4-2 and TRBJ1-1; 11 nucleotides agree with TRBD1. Losses at the gene ends were 5 bases for V and 7 bases for J; bases not matched to a gene: 6. The CDR3 runs to 14 residues. Germline V CDR1 and CDR2: LGHNA, YNFKEQ. In DNA form, the CDR3 reads TGTGCCAGCAGCATCGGGACAGGGGGGATTGAAGCTTTCTTT. Amino acids: CASSIGTGGIEAFF.

This clonotype was seen more than once but under ten times. CDR3 sequence (DNA): TGTGCCAGCAGCCGCCTAGGGGCTAGGAGTGGGCCCTACGAGCAGTACTTC. Protein: CASSRLGARSGPYEQYF. V is TRBV28 and J is TRBJ2-7, with a weak D call TRBD1 (5 bases). The CDR3 length is 17 residues. Trimming pared 6 bases from V and 2 bases from J, leaving 23 bases between. Germline lookup yields CDR1 MDHEN and CDR2 SYDVKM.

This chain uses TRBV4-2 with TRBJ2-7; 10 positions agree with TRBD1. The CDR3 length is 15 residues. J was trimmed by 3 bases and V by 2 bases; bases with no gene match: 4. Germline V gene sequence: CDR1 LGHNA, CDR2 YNFKEQ. The CDR3 protein is CASSQQGTGDYEQYF. In DNA, the CDR3 is TGTGCCAGCAGCCAACAAGGGACAGGGGACTACGAGCAGTACTTC.

The J gene is TRBJ2-1, the V gene TRBV4-1; D is unresolved. The CDR3 contains 17 residues. The germline V gene has CDR1 MGHRA and CDR2 YSYEKL. Trimming removed 0 bases at V and 3 bases at J, with 15 bases between. The CDR3, as DNA: TGCGCCAGCAGCCAAGAGTCGCCCAGCGCCGGCTACAATGAGCAGTTCTTC. This encodes CASSQESPSAGYNEQFF.

The chain combines TRBV11-3 with TRBJ2-1, with D tentatively TRBD2 (5 bases). CDR1 and CDR2 (germline): SGHNT, YENEEA. This CDR3 has 13 residues. Trimming shortened V by 5 bases and J by 5 bases, and 10 bases separated the two germline ends. The CDR3 sequence: CASSRAENNEQFF. CDR3 coding DNA: TGTGCCAGCAGCCGAGCGGAAAACAATGAGCAGTTCTTC.

The gene calls are TRBV10-3 and TRBJ2-2; D is unresolved. The germline V and J ends were trimmed by 7 bases and 6 bases, with 12 bases remaining between them. Germline CDR1 is ENHRY and CDR2 is SYGVKD. This CDR3 has 13 amino acids. The DNA for the CDR3 is TGTGCCATCACCGAGGACCTGCCCGGGGAGCTGTTTTTT. This gives the protein CAITEDLPGELFF.

On this clonotype: No conserved phenylalanine or tryptophan ends this CDR3, so it is likely a read error. The chain carries TRBV6-2 or TRBV6-3 and TRBJ2-7; no firm D call. Germline values: CDR1 MNHEY, CDR2 SVGEGT. There are 13 residues in the CDR3. Trimming pared 7 bases from V and 3 bases from J, leaving 13 bases between. CDR3 bases: TGTGCCAGCACTGGGCGAACCTACTACGAGCAGTACTCC. Its translation is CASTGRTYYEQYS.

This clonotype was picked up a small number of times. The chain uses TRBV7-9 and TRBJ2-7; possibly TRBD1 or TRBD2 for D (5 bases each). The V gene's germline CDR1 is SEHNR and CDR2 FQNEAQ (reference sequence). The germline V and J ends were trimmed by 4 bases and 2 bases, with 15 bases remaining between them. The CDR3 totals 15 residues. Here the CDR3 reads CASSSPGWGTYEQYF. The CDR3 coding sequence is TGTGCCAGCAGCTCCCCCGGTTGGGGGACCTACGAGCAGTACTTC.

The chain is built from TRBV6-1 and TRBJ2-7; the match to TRBD1 covers 8 bases. The V and J ends lost 7 bases and 6 bases, in that order; junction bases with no gene match: 11. This CDR3 is 14 amino acids long. Looked up from germline, CDR1 is MNHNS and CDR2 is SASEGT. CDR3 nucleotide sequence: TGTGCCAGCAAACGGACAGGGTCGTCTCCCGAGCAGTACTTC. It encodes CASKRTGSSPEQYF.

This clonotype was observed a handful of times. The gene calls are TRBV12-3 or TRBV12-4 and TRBJ1-5, with D possibly matching TRBD1 (6 bases). The CDR3 length is 15 residues. Trimming cost V 2 bases and J 6 bases, with 14 bases left between them. Here the CDR3 DNA reads TGTGCCAGCAGTTTAATGGGGGGGACATCTCAGCCCCAGCATTTT. It is translated as CASSLMGGTSQPQHF.

This clonotype was seen a few times. This chain links TRBV7-2 with TRBJ2-1, with TRBD2 identical over 10 bases. The V gene end was trimmed by 5 bases and the J gene end by 9 bases; junction bases not matched to a gene: 13. This CDR3 region has 16 residues. CDR1 is SGHTA, CDR2 FQGNSA, per germline. In nucleotides, the CDR3 is TGTGCCAGCAGCCCCTGGGGAGCGGGAGGGCCTAGTGAGCAGTTCTTC. Its translation: CASSPWGAGGPSEQFF.

This clonotype was picked up a small number of times. The chain couples TRBV15 to TRBJ2-7; 9 bases are shared with TRBD1. The V segment lost 4 bases and the J segment 2 bases; nucleotides outside the gene matches: 3. The CDR3 is made up of 14 amino acids. The germline V gene has CDR1 LNHNV and CDR2 YYDKDF (reference sequence). DNA for the CDR3: TGTGCCACCAGCATGGACAGGGGTCCCTACGAGCAGTACTTC. The encoded protein is CATSMDRGPYEQYF. The variable domain in full, with the rest retrieved from reference TRBV15 and TRBJ2-7, is DAMVIQNPRYQVTQFGKPVTLSCSQTLNHNVMYWYQQKSSQAPKLLFHYYDKDFNNEADTPDNFQSRRPNTSFCFLDIRSPGLGDTAMYLCATSMDRGPYEQYFGPGTRLTVT.

This clonotype was counted many times. The V and J genes are TRBV7-9 and TRBJ1-2; D remains ambiguous. Trimming took off 5 bases at V and 3 bases at J, with 19 bases between the two ends. CDR1 is SEHNR and CDR2 is FQNEAQ in the germline V gene (reference sequence). This CDR3 has 16 residues. The DNA of the CDR3 is TGTGCCAGCAGCCCCATCTGGTCCGGCAGATACTATGGCTACACCTTC. Translation: CASSPIWSGRYYGYTF.

The CDR3 bases are TGTGCCAGCAGCTTAGCGACGGAGGAGACCCAGTACTTC. Its protein product is CASSLATEETQYF. The chain combines TRBV7-2 with TRBJ2-5; D remains ambiguous. Trimming removed 0 bases from V and 5 bases from J, with 7 bases in between. Germline V gene sequence: CDR1 SGHTA, CDR2 FQGNSA. The CDR3 runs 13 residues.

This clonotype was picked up a small number of times. The rearrangement links TRBV6-2 or TRBV6-3 to TRBJ2-7; possible D gene TRBD2, 5 bases. The germline V and J ends were trimmed by 7 bases and 2 bases, with 9 bases remaining between them. The CDR3 runs 12 residues. The V gene's germline CDR1 is MNHEY and CDR2 SVGEGT. The CDR3: CASTHGAYEQYF. The CDR3 DNA sequence: TGTGCCAGCACCCACGGGGCCTACGAGCAGTACTTC.

In its sample, this clonotype was seen a few times. The genes are TRBV20-1 and TRBJ2-3; D possibly corresponds to TRBD2 (6 bases). Trimming removed 4 bases at V and 4 bases at J, with 15 bases between. The CDR3 contains 14 residues. CDR1 is DFQATT and CDR2 is SNEGSKA in the germline V gene (reference sequence). The CDR3 region is CSANWRERPDTQYF. The CDR3, as DNA: TGCAGTGCTAACTGGAGGGAGAGGCCAGATACGCAGTATTTT.

In this sample, this clonotype turned up many times. The genes are TRBV9 and TRBJ1-2; D gene uncertain. Germline-derived CDR1 and CDR2 are SGDLS and YYNGEE. CDR3 size: 11 residues. V lost 6 bases and J 2 bases, leaving 5 bases between the germline ends. CDR3 in DNA: TGTGCCAGCAAGATGAACTATGGCTACACCTTC. This codes for CASKMNYGYTF.

The rearrangement uses TRBV28 and TRBJ1-2; D not certain. Looked up from germline, CDR1 is MDHEN and CDR2 is SYDVKM. This CDR3 is 12 amino acids long. V was pared by 2 bases and J by 2 bases, with 3 bases between. The CDR3 DNA sequence: TGTGCCAGCAGTTTAAAAAACTATGGCTACACCTTC. This gives the protein CASSLKNYGYTF.